The 8 T cell receptor beta chains presented below share a single source sample, sequenced in a study of OX40 agonist ivuxolimab in advanced cancers. Library preparation was by the immunoSEQ multiplex PCR assay. TCRdb stores this immuneACCESS table with in-frame sequences only. Part of the clones is absent; in the studies checked, under half of the shortfall reflects unresolved V genes, and no reason is known for the rest. In this sample the table shows about 19,000 clones, roughly 68% of which occur a single time. The ten largest clones add up to 9.5% to 15% of the sample. The starting material was CD4+ or CD8+ T cells sorted from blood, obtained in a trial of the OX40 agonist ivuxolimab. The receptors originated from an adult with an advanced solid tumor such as melanoma, head and neck, liver or kidney cancer.

The rearrangement joins TRBV2 to TRBJ1-2; perhaps TRBD1 as D (6 bases). Germline V gene lookup returns CDR1 SNHLY and CDR2 FYNNEI. Trimming removed 2 bases from V and 7 bases from J, with 14 bases in between. The CDR3 has 14 residues. The CDR3 DNA sequence: TGTGCCAGCAGTGAAAAGGGGGTAGCGATTGGCTACACCTTC. It translates to CASSEKGVAIGYTF. The full variable domain, rest sourced from reference TRBV2 and TRBJ1-2, is EPEVTQTPSHQVTQMGQEVILRCVPISNHLYFYWYRQILGQKVEFLVSFYNNEISEKSEIFDDQFSVERPDGSNFTLKIRSTKLEDSAMYFCASSEKGVAIGYTFGSGTRLTVV.

The CDR3 bases are TGCAGCGTTGAAGGGGGTGGATTGAACACTGAAGCTTTCTTT. Its protein product is CSVEGGGLNTEAFF. The chain carries TRBV29-1 and TRBJ1-1, with unresolved D. Trimming removed 1 base at V and 0 bases at J, with 9 bases between. CDR1 and CDR2 from the germline V gene are SQVTM and ANQGSEA. The CDR3 extends over 14 amino acids.

J is TRBJ2-2 and V is TRBV27; D is uncertain. Germline CDR1 and CDR2: MNHEY and SMNVEV (reference sequence). Trimming took 3 bases from V and 2 from J, leaving 7 bases between them. There are 14 residues in the CDR3. CDR3 nucleotides: TGTGCCAGCAGTTTCATCAGAAACACCGGGGAGCTGTTTTTT. Encoded protein: CASSFIRNTGELFF.

The chain uses TRBV7-2 and TRBJ2-2; D is unclear. Trimming cost V 1 base and J 4 bases, with 4 bases left between them. The length of the CDR3 is 13 residues. Germline assignment: CDR1 SGHTA and CDR2 FQGNSA. The DNA for the CDR3 is TGTGCCAGCAGCTTAGGAATCACCGGGGAGCTGTTTTTT. Its translation: CASSLGITGELFF.

CDR3 bases: TGTGCCAGCAGTGATCTAGCTCAAGCCGGGGAGCTGTTTTTT. Translating it yields CASSDLAQAGELFF. The chain links TRBV2 to TRBJ2-2; D perhaps matches TRBD2 (5 bases). The V gene's germline CDR1 is SNHLY and CDR2 FYNNEI. V dropped 3 bases and J dropped 6 bases, with 11 bases sitting between them. CDR3 length: 14 residues.

This sequence joins TRBV5-4 and TRBJ2-6; D not resolved. Germline V gene data show CDR1 as SGHNT and CDR2 as YYREEE (reference sequence). The CDR3 is made up of 15 amino acids. Trimming shortened V by 7 bases and J by 0 bases, and 11 bases separated the two germline ends. Here the CDR3 DNA reads TGTGCCAGCCAGAATCCTCTCTCTGGGGCCAACGTCCTGACTTTC. Protein: CASQNPLSGANVLTF.

The chain joins TRBV6-5 to TRBJ1-5, with D unclear. Per the germline V gene, CDR1 is MNHEY and CDR2 is SVGAGI. The CDR3 sequence is 14 residues long. Trimming cost V 6 bases and J 1 base, with 10 bases left between them. CDR3 coding DNA: TGTGCCAGCAGCCTACTTGGAAGCAATCAGCCCCAGCATTTT. Residues: CASSLLGSNQPQHF.

The V and J genes are TRBV6-4 and TRBJ1-6; tentative D call: TRBD1 (6 bases). Germline V gene lookup returns CDR1 MRHNA and CDR2 SNTAGT. The CDR3 is 15 residues long. V lost 4 bases and J 6 bases, leaving 13 bases between the germline ends. The CDR3 coding sequence is TGTGCCAGCAGTGCTCTGGGACAAACTAATTCACCCCTCCACTTT. Its translation: CASSALGQTNSPLHF.